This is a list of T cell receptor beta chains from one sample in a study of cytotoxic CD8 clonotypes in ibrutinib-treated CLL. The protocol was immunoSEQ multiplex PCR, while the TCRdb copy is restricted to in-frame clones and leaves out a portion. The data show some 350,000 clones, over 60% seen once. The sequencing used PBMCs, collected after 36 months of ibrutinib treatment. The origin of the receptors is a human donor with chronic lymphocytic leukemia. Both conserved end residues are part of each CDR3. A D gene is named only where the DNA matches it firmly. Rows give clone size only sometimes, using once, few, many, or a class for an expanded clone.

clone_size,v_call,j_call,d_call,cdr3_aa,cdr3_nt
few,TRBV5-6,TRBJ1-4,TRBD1,CASSFDRENNEKLFF,TGTGCCAGCAGCTTTGACAGGGAGAATAATGAAAAACTGTTTTTT
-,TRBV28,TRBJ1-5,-,CASSLSIQGQAQHF,TGTGCCAGCAGTTTATCTATCCAGGGTCAGGCCCAGCATTTT
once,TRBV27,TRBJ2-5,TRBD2,CASSPTSGAETQYF,TGTGCCAGCAGTCCGACTAGCGGGGCAGAGACCCAGTACTTC
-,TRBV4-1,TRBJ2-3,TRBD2,CASSQEVSSWRGGGRDTQYF,TGCGCCAGCAGCCAAGAAGTATCTTCCTGGCGGGGGGGCGGGAGAGATACGCAGTATTTT
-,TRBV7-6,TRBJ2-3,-,CASSLQGFTDTQYF,TGTGCCAGCAGCTTACAAGGGTTCACAGATACGCAGTATTTT
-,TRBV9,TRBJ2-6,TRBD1,CASSYPRGLGANVLTF,TGTGCCAGCAGTTACCCGAGGGGGCTCGGGGCCAACGTCCTGACTTTC
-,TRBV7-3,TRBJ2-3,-,CASSPTSSITDTQYF,TGTGCCAGCAGCCCTACTAGTTCAATCACAGATACGCAGTATTTT
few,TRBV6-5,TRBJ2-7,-,CASRTSGEEQYF,TGTGCCAGCAGGACCTCAGGGGAAGAGCAGTACTTC
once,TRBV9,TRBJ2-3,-,CASSVASLVKLNF,TGTGCCAGCAGCGTAGCATCCCTAGTAAAACTGAATTTT
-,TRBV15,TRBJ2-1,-,CATSRETWAQSYNEQFF,TGTGCCACCAGCAGGGAAACCTGGGCGCAGTCTTACAATGAGCAGTTCTTC
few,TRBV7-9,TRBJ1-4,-,CASSFVRDREKLFF,TGTGCCAGCAGCTTCGTCAGGGATCGTGAAAAACTGTTTTTT
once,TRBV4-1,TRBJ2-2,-,CASSQDNGAGGELFF,TGCGCCAGCAGCCAAGATAACGGGGCTGGCGGGGAGCTGTTTTTT
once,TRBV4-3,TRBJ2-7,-,CASSPELGPTYEQYF,TGCGCCAGCAGCCCTGAGCTGGGCCCCACCTACGAGCAGTACTTC
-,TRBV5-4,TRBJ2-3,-,CASSLGVADTQYF,TGTGCCAGCAGCCTGGGGGTGGCAGATACGCAGTATTTT
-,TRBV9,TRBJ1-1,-,CASSPPGAEAFF,TGTGCCAGCAGCCCTCCAGGTGCTGAAGCTTTCTTT
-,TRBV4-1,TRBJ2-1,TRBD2,CASSQVKYGGSGGGNEQFF,TGCGCCAGCAGCCAAGTCAAGTATGGTGGTAGCGGGGGAGGAAATGAGCAGTTCTTC
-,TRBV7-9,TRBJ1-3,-,CASSFSVPGLGNTIYF,TGTGCCAGCAGCTTCAGCGTTCCGGGGTTAGGAAACACCATATATTTT
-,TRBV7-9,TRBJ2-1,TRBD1,CASSLGTGSDEQFF,TGTGCCAGCAGCTTAGGGACAGGGTCCGATGAGCAGTTCTTC
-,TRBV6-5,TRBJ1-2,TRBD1,CASSYRQGVRGYTF,TGTGCCAGCAGTTACAGACAGGGGGTACGTGGCTACACCTTC
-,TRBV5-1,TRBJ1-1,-,CASSVGRDTEAFF,TGCGCCAGCAGCGTGGGACGAGACACTGAAGCTTTCTTT
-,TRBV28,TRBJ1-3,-,CASSFQGYNTIYF,TGTGCCAGCAGTTTCCAGGGCTATAACACCATATATTTT
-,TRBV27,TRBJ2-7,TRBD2,CASSYSGRKYEQYF,TGTGCCAGCAGTTATAGCGGGAGAAAGTACGAGCAGTACTTC
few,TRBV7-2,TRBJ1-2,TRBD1,CASSILRDRGYGYTF,TGTGCCAGCAGCATACTGCGGGACAGGGGATATGGCTACACCTTC
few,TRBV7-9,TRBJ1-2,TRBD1,CASSLSGNRGYGYTF,TGTGCCAGCAGCTTATCAGGGAACAGGGGCTATGGCTACACCTTC
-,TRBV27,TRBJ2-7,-,CASSLSGSIYEQYF,TGTGCCAGCAGTTTATCCGGCAGCATCTACGAGCAGTACTTC
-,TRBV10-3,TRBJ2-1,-,CAISESTSSGARFF,TGTGCCATCAGTGAGTCGACTTCTTCGGGGGCCCGGTTCTTC
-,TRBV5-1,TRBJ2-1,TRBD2,CASSLDTSGRTYNEQFF,TGCGCCAGCAGCTTGGATACTAGCGGGAGGACATACAATGAGCAGTTCTTC
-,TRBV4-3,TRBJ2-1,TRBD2,CASSLRAGGYNEQFF,TGCGCCAGCAGCCTTAGAGCGGGAGGCTACAATGAGCAGTTCTTC
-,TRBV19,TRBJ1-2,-,CASSIGAANYGYTF,TGTGCCAGTAGTATAGGGGCCGCTAACTATGGCTACACCTTC